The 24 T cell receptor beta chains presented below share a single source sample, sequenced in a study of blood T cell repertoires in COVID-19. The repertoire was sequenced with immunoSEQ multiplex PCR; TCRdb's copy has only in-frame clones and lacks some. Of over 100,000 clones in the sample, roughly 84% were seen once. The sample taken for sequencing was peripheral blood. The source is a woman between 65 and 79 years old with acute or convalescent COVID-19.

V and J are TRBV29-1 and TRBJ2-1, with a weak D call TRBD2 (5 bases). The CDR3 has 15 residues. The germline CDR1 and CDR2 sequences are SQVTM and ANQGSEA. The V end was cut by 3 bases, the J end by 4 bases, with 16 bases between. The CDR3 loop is CSVDRAGSMYNEQFF. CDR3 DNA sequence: TGCAGCGTTGATAGGGCGGGCTCGATGTACAATGAGCAGTTCTTC.

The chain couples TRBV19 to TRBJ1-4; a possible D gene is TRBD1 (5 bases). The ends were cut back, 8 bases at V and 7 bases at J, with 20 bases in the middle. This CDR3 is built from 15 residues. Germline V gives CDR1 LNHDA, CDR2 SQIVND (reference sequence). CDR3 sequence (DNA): TGTGCCAGTGAGGGCAGGAGGGGAGTTGGTGAAAAACTGTTTTTT. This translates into CASEGRRGVGEKLFF.

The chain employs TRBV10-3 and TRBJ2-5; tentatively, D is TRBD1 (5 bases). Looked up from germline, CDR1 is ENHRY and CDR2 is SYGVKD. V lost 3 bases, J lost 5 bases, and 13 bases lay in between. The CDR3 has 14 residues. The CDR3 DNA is TGTGCCATCAGTGAAAGGGGAATCGGGGAGACCCAGTACTTC. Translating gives CAISERGIGETQYF.

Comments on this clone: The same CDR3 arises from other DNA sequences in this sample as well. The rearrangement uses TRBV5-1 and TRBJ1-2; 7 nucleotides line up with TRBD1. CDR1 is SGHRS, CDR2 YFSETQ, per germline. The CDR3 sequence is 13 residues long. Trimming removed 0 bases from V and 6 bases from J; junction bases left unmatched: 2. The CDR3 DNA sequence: TGCGCCAGCAGCTTGGCCCAGGGGGATGGCTACACCTTC. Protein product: CASSLAQGDGYTF. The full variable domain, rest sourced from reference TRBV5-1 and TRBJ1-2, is KAGVTQTPRYLIKTRGQQVTLSCSPISGHRSVSWYQQTPGQGLQFLFEYFSETQRNKGNFPGRFSGRQFSNSRSEMNVSTLELGDSALYLCASSLAQGDGYTFGSGTRLTVV.

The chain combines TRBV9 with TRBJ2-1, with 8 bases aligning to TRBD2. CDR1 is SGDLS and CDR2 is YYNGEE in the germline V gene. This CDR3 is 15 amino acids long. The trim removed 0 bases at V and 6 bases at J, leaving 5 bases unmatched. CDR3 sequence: CASSVASGSGNEQFF. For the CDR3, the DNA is TGTGCCAGCAGCGTAGCCAGCGGGAGTGGCAATGAGCAGTTCTTC.

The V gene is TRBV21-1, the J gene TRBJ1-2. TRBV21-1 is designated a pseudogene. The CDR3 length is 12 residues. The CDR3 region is CASSAHPRCYTF. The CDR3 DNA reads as TGTGCCAGCAGCGCCCACCCCCGGTGCTACACCTTC.

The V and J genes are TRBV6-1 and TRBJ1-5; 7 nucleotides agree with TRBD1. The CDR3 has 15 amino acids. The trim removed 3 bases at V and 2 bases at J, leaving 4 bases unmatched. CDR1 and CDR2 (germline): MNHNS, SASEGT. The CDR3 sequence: CASSDQGGGNQPQHF. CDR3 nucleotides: TGTGCCAGCAGTGACCAGGGGGGAGGCAATCAGCCCCAGCATTTT.

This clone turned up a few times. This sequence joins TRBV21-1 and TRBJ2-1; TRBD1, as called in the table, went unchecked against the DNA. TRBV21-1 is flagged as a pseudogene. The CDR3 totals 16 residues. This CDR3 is CASSDQQGGSYNEQFF. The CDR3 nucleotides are TGTGCCAGCAGCGATCAACAGGGGGGAAGCTACAATGAGCAGTTCTTC.

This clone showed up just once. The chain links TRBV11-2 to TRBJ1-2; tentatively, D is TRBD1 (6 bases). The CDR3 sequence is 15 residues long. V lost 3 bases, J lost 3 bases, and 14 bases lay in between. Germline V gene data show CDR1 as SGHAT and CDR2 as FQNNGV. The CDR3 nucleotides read TGTGCCAGCAGCTTTGACAGGCGGGGGGACTATGGCTACACCTTC. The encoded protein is CASSFDRRGDYGYTF. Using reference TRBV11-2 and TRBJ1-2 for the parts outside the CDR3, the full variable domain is EAGVAQSPRYKIIEKRQSVAFWCNPISGHATLYWYQQILGQGPKLLIQFQNNGVVDDSQLPKDRFSAERLKGVDSTLKIQPAKLEDSAVYLCASSFDRRGDYGYTFGSGTRLTVV.

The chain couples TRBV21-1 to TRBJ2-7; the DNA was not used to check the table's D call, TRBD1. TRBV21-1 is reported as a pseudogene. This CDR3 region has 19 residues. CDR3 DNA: TGTGCCAGCAGCACAAGGCTCAAACGGGGGGACAGGCCCTCCTACGAGCAGTACTTC. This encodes CASSTRLKRGDRPSYEQYF.

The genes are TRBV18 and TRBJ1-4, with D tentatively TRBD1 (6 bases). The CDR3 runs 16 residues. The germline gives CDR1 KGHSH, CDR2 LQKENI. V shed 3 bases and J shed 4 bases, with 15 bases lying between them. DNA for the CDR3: TGTGCCAGCTCACCCAGCCAGGACAGTTATAATGAAAAACTGTTTTTT. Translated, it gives CASSPSQDSYNEKLFF.

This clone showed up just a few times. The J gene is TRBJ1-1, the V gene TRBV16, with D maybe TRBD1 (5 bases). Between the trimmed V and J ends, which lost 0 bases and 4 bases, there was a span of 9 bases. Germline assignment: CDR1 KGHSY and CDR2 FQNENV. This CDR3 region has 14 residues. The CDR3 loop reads CASSQSGGVTEAFF. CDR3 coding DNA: TGTGCCAGCAGCCAATCGGGGGGGGTCACTGAAGCTTTCTTT.

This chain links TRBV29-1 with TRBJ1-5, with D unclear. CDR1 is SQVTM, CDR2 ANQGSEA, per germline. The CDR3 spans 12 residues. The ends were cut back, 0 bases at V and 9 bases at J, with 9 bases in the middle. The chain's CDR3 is CSVEEGEGPQHF. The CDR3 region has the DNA TGCAGCGTTGAAGAGGGCGAGGGGCCCCAGCATTTT.

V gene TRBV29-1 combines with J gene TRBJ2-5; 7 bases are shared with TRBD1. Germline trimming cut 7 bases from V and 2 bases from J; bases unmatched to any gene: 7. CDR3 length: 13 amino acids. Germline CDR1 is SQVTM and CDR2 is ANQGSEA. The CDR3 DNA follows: TGCAGCGGGTCCGACAGGGATCAAGAGACCCAGTACTTC. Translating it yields CSGSDRDQETQYF.

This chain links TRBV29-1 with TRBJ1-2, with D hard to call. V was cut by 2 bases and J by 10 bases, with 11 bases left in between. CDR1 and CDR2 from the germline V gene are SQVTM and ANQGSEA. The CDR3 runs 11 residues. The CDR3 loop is CSVESDGLYTF. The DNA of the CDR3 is TGCAGCGTTGAAAGCGACGGACTCTACACCTTC.

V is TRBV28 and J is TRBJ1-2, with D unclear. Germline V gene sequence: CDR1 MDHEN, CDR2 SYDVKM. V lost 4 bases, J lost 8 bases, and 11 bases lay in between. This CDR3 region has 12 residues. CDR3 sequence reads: CASSSLVGGYTF. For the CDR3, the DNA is TGTGCCAGCAGTTCTCTAGTAGGCGGCTACACCTTC.

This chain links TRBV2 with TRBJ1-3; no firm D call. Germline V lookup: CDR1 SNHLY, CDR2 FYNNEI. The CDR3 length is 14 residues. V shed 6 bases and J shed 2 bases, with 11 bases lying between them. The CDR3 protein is CASSPGFAGNTIYF. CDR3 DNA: TGTGCCAGCAGCCCCGGGTTCGCTGGAAACACCATATATTTT. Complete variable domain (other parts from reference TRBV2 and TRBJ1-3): EPEVTQTPSHQVTQMGQEVILRCVPISNHLYFYWYRQILGQKVEFLVSFYNNEISEKSEIFDDQFSVERPDGSNFTLKIRSTKLEDSAMYFCASSPGFAGNTIYFGEGSWLTVV.

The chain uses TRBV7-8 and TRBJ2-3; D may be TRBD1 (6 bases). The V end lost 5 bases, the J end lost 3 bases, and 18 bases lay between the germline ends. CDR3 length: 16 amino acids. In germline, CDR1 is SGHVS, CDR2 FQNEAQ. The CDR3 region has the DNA TGTGCCAGCAGCCCGTCGGACAGAAGGTTAACAGATACGCAGTATTTT. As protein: CASSPSDRRLTDTQYF.

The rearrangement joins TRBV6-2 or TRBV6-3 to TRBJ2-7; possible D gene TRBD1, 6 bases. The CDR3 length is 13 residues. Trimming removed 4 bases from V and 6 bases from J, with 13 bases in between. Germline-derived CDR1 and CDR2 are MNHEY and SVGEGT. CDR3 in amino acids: CASSWGLVGEQYF. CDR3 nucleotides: TGTGCCAGCAGTTGGGGGCTAGTTGGCGAGCAGTACTTC.

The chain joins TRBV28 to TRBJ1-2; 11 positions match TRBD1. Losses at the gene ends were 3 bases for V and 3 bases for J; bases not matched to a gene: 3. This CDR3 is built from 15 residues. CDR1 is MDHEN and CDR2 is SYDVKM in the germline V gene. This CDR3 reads CASSLWGQGDYGYTF. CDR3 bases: TGTGCCAGCAGTTTGTGGGGACAGGGGGACTATGGCTACACCTTC.

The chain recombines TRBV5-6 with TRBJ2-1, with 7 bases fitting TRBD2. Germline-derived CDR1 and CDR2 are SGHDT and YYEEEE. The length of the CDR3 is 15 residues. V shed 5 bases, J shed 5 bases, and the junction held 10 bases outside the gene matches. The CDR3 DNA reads TGTGCCAGCAGTAAAACGCGGGAGATCGACAATGAGCAGTTCTTC. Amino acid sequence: CASSKTREIDNEQFF.

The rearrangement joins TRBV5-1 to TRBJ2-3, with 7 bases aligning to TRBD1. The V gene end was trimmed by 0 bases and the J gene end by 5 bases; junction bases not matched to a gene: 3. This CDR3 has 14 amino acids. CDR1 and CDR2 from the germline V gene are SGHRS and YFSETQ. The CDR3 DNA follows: TGCGCCAGCAGCTTGGAGGGGGCCGGAGATACGCAGTATTTT. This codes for CASSLEGAGDTQYF.

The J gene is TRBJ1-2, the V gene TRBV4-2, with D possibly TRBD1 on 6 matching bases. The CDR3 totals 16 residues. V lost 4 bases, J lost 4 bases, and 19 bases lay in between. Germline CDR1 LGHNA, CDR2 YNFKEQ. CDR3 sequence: CASSRQERSLAYGYTF. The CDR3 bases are TGTGCCAGCAGCCGACAGGAGAGGAGCCTTGCCTATGGCTACACCTTC.

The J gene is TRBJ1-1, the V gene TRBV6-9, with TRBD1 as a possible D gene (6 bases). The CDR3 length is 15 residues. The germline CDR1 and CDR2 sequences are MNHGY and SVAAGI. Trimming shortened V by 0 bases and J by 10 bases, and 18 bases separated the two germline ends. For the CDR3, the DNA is TGTGCCAGCAGTTATTCGAGAAGACAGGAAGAGCGAGCTTTCTTT. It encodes CASSYSRRQEERAFF.